A single sample gave rise to the 2 T cell receptor beta chains below, sequenced in a study of neurological immune-mediated disorders. TCRdb reanalysed the 5' RACE reads using MiXCR and keeps one entry per CDR3 protein. The sample holds about 41,000 distinct CDR3 sequences, approximately 12% seen once. The sequenced sample was PBMCs. These receptors came from a female donor in good health.

This clonotype showed up many times. The V and J genes are TRBV9 and TRBJ1-2, with D maybe TRBD1 (6 bases). Per germline, CDR1 SGDLS and CDR2 YYNGEE. The V gene lost 0 bases and the J gene lost 8 bases, with 20 bases spanning the gap. This CDR3 has 16 residues. CDR3: CASSVGTGKDLEGYTF. CDR3 bases: TGTGCCAGCAGCGTAGGAACAGGGAAGGATCTAGAGGGCTACACCTTC.

This clonotype was seen at least ten times. V is TRBV7-2 and J is TRBJ2-5; unclear D gene. This CDR3 region has 15 residues. Germline V gene data show CDR1 as SGHTA and CDR2 as FQGNSA. Trimming stripped 3 bases from V and 5 bases from J, with 16 bases between. CDR3 sequence: CASSFGSVMMETQYF. CDR3 bases: TGTGCCAGCAGCTTCGGGTCGGTCATGATGGAGACCCAGTACTTC.